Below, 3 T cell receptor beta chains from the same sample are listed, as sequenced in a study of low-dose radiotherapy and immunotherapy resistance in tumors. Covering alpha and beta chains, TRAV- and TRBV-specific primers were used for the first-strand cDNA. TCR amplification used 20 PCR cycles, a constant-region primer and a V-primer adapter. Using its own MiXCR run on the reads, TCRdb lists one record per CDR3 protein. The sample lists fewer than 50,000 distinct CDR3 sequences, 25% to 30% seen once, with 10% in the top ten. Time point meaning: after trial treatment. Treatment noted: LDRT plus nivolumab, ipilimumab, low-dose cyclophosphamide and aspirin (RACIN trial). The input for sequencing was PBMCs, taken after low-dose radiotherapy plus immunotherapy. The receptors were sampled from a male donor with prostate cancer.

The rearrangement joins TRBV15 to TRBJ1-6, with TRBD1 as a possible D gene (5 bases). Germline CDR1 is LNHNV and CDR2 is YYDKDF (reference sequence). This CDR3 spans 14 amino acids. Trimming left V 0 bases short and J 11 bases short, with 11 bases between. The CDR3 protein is CATSRDGGYTPLHF. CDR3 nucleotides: TGTGCCACCAGCAGAGATGGGGGTTACACACCCCTCCACTTT.

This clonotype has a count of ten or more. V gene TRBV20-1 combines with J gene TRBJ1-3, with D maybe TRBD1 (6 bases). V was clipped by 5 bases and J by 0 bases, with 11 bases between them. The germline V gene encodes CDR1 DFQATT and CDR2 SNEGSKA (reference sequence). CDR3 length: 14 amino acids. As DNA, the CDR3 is TGCAGTGCTCGGCGGGACACCTCTGGAAACACCATATATTTT. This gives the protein CSARRDTSGNTIYF.

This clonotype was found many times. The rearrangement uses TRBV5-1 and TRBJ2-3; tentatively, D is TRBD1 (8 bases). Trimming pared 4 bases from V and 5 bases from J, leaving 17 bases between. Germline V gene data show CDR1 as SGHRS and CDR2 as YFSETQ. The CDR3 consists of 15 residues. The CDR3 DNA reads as TGCGCCAGCAGCCCCCGGACAGGGAGGGGAGATACGCAGTATTTT. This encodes CASSPRTGRGDTQYF. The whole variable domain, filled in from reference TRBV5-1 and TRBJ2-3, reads KAGVTQTPRYLIKTRGQQVTLSCSPISGHRSVSWYQQTPGQGLQFLFEYFSETQRNKGNFPGRFSGRQFSNSRSEMNVSTLELGDSALYLCASSPRTGRGDTQYFGPGTRLTVL.